These 10 T cell receptor beta chains share one sample of origin, sequenced in a study of T cells in localized non-small cell lung cancer. Data came from immunoSEQ multiplex PCR; TCRdb stores just in-frame clones and leaves some out. The sample has around 91,000 clones, 87% seen once; the top ten hold roughly 15%. Source: peripheral blood, taken before any cancer treatment. The receptor set was obtained from a man aged 35-75 years with stage I squamous cell lung carcinoma.

V usage is TRBV9 and J usage is TRBJ2-3, with D perhaps being TRBD1 or TRBD2 (6 bases each). This CDR3 is built from 16 residues. V lost 2 bases to trimming and J lost 2 bases, with 15 bases between them. Looked up from germline, CDR1 is SGDLS and CDR2 is YYNGEE. CDR3 DNA sequence: TGTGCCAGCAGCGTGGAGGGTTGGGACAACACAGATACGCAGTATTTT. Its protein product is CASSVEGWDNTDTQYF.

The V and J genes are TRBV4-1 and TRBJ1-2; D gene ambiguous. The CDR3 totals 15 residues. Germline values: CDR1 MGHRA, CDR2 YSYEKL. The V gene lost 4 bases and the J gene lost 3 bases, with 15 bases spanning the gap. The CDR3 DNA reads TGCGCCAGCAGCCCGATAGGGAGGGTAGACTATGGCTACACCTTC. Translated: CASSPIGRVDYGYTF.

This chain's CDR3 is CASSPTPSGGLVGELFF. The CDR3 DNA reads as TGCGCCAGCAGCCCGACGCCTAGCGGGGGGTTGGTCGGGGAGCTGTTTTTT. J is TRBJ2-2 and V is TRBV5-1; 11 nucleotides align to TRBD2. Per germline, CDR1 SGHRS and CDR2 YFSETQ. Trimming at V came to 4 bases and at J to 7 bases, leaving 12 bases not matched to a gene. The CDR3 spans 17 residues.

The rearrangement uses TRBV6-4 and TRBJ2-3, with 10 bases aligning to TRBD2. Trimming at V came to 2 bases and at J to 4 bases, leaving 0 bases not matched to a gene. The CDR3 runs 14 residues. Germline CDR1 MRHNA, CDR2 SNTAGT. CDR3 in DNA: TGTGCCAGCAGTGACAGCGGGGGGGCAGATACGCAGTATTTT. This encodes CASSDSGGADTQYF.

This chain connects TRBV11-1 to TRBJ2-1, with 9 bases that match TRBD2. This CDR3 region has 17 residues. Germline CDR1 SGHAT, CDR2 FQDESV (reference sequence). Trimming removed 2 bases from V and 4 bases from J; junction bases left unmatched: 9. CDR3 coding DNA: TGTGCCAGCAGCTTACGCCAGACTAGCGGCTCTTACAATGAGCAGTTCTTC. Translating gives CASSLRQTSGSYNEQFF.

V gene TRBV15 combines with J gene TRBJ2-5; D is perhaps TRBD1 or TRBD2 (5 bases each). The V gene's germline CDR1 is LNHNV and CDR2 YYDKDF (reference sequence). V gave up 7 bases and J gave up 1 base, with 16 bases separating them. The CDR3 extends over 15 amino acids. The CDR3 DNA sequence: TGTGCCACCAACTCAGGAACGGGGCCCCAAGAGACCCAGTACTTC. Its protein is CATNSGTGPQETQYF.

The gene calls are TRBV4-3 and TRBJ2-7; a possible D gene is TRBD2 (6 bases). The V end lost 0 bases, the J end lost 4 bases, and 10 bases lay between the germline ends. CDR1 is LGHNA, CDR2 YSLEER, per germline. The CDR3 loop spans 14 amino acids. The CDR3 loop is CASSQELRGYEQYF. CDR3 nucleotides: TGCGCCAGCAGCCAAGAACTACGGGGGTACGAGCAGTACTTC.

The gene calls are TRBV7-2 and TRBJ1-5, with D uncertain. Deletions cut 6 bases from V and 5 bases from J, with 5 bases between. Per the germline V gene, CDR1 is SGHTA and CDR2 is FQGNSA. This CDR3 is built from 11 residues. CDR3 DNA: TGTGCCAGCAGTAACGATCAGCCCCAGCATTTT. Translating gives CASSNDQPQHF.

This clone appeared once. The CDR3 bases are TGTGCCAGCAGTGCACTAGCGGGGGGGACCGGGGAGCTGTTTTTT. Its translation: CASSALAGGTGELFF. The chain has TRBV6-1 and TRBJ2-2, with TRBD2 matching 13 bases. Germline lookup yields CDR1 MNHNS and CDR2 SASEGT. V lost 4 bases, J lost 5 bases, and 1 base stayed unmatched. This CDR3 is built from 15 residues.

The chain carries TRBV2 and TRBJ2-2; 9 bases line up with TRBD1. J gave up 5 bases and V 6 bases, and 10 bases lay outside the gene matches. The germline V gene has CDR1 SNHLY and CDR2 FYNNEI. The CDR3 contains 16 residues. CDR3 DNA: TGTGCCAGCAGGGTCGGGACAGGGATGATTACCGGGGAGCTGTTTTTT. Its translation is CASRVGTGMITGELFF.